This TCR beta chain was recorded in a study of a mutant IDH1 vaccine in newly diagnosed glioma. Whole-study context: A roughly 60% male, about 40% female split and a mean age of roughly 37 years characterized treated patients.

On this clone: Its antigen is still unknown.

Profiling relied on immunoSEQ multiplex PCR, and the TCRdb table lists in-frame clones only, not all of them. The profile shows 30,000 or so clones, about four fifths of them singletons. Germline-derived CDR1 and CDR2 are MNHNS and SASEGT. J was trimmed by 2 bases and V by 4 bases; bases with no gene match: 5. There are 15 residues in the CDR3. Documented time point: week 35, safety follow-up. Each dose delivered 300 ug of mutant IDH1 20-mer peptide subcutaneously with imiquimod. V usage is TRBV6-1 and J usage is TRBJ2-7, with TRBD1 identical over 10 bases. The clonotype comes from a woman aged 18-29 years with glioma. This specimen consisted of PBMCs, obtained from a glioma patient whose treatment included an IDH1 peptide vaccine. As DNA, the CDR3 is TGTGCCAGCAGTGCCCGGGACAGGGGAACCTACGAGCAGTACTTC. Amino acids: CASSARDRGTYEQYF.